This T cell receptor beta chain emerged from a study of cytomegalovirus exposure and HLA in healthy donors. Notes on the study in general: Specific recognition of CMV antigens was confirmed in vitro for a few chains (all CMV-associated). An assumption of roughly uniform sequencing depth across donors underlay the presence/absence analyses. About 87% or about 30% of the time was how often most TCR beta V segments were productive, according to an earlier analysis. A likely sequencing artifact accounted for one observed cluster of highly shared sequence variants.

A remark on this clone: The antigen is undetermined.

Primers included in the PCR were 60 Vbeta and 13 Jbeta primers. TCRdb's copy holds only in-frame clones and misses some; the assay was immunoSEQ multiplex PCR. The sample shows roughly 130,000 clones, 74% of them seen only once. Germline-derived CDR1 and CDR2 are SGHRS and YFSETQ. The CDR3 is 11 amino acids. Trimming stripped 3 bases from V and 10 bases from J, with 8 bases between. The origin of this receptor is a woman between 50 and 59 years old in good health and CMV-seropositive. The chain recombines TRBV5-1 with TRBJ2-4, with D unclear. Input material: PBMCs. As DNA, the CDR3 is TGCGCCAGCAGCTCTCGAGGTATTCAGTACTTC. Residues: CASSSRGIQYF.